This passage covers 31 T cell receptor beta chains from one sample sequenced in a study of cytomegalovirus exposure and HLA in healthy donors. The PCR contained 60 Vbeta and 13 Jbeta primers. Clones were read by immunoSEQ multiplex PCR, and TCRdb kept only the in-frame ones, dropping some. The sample has over 110,000 clones; around 78% are singletons. The sequenced sample was PBMCs. The receptors stem from a woman between 40 and 50 years old in good health and CMV-seropositive.

The rearrangement joins TRBV13 to TRBJ2-7, with 10 bases that match TRBD1. The CDR3 is 15 amino acids. V was clipped by 1 base and J by 6 bases; unmatched bases: 6. CDR1 PRHDT and CDR2 FYEKMQ come from the germline V gene (reference sequence). CDR3 bases: TGTGCCAGCAGCTTAGAGGACAGGGGGATCCGCGAGCAGTACTTC. Translation gives CASSLEDRGIREQYF. Using reference TRBV13 and TRBJ2-7 for the parts outside the CDR3, the full variable domain is AAGVIQSPRHLIKEKRETATLKCYPIPRHDTVYWYQQGPGQDPQFLISFYEKMQSDKGSIPDRFSAQQFSDYHSELNMSSLELGDSALYFCASSLEDRGIREQYFGPGTRLTVT.

The V gene is TRBV27, the J gene TRBJ1-5; possible D gene TRBD1, 6 bases. The germline CDR1 and CDR2 sequences are MNHEY and SMNVEV (reference sequence). V was cut by 2 bases and J by 2 bases, with 10 bases left in between. CDR3 length: 15 residues. The CDR3 nucleotides are TGTGCCAGCAGTTTAATCAGGGGCGGCAATCAGCCCCAGCATTTT. Protein: CASSLIRGGNQPQHF.

V gene TRBV5-1 combines with J gene TRBJ2-1; TRBD1 is a possible D gene (7 bases). CDR3 length equals 14 residues. Trimming took 0 bases from V and 8 from J, leaving 12 bases between them. Germline V lookup: CDR1 SGHRS, CDR2 YFSETQ. The CDR3 protein is CASSLDGGGYEQFF. CDR3 coding DNA: TGCGCCAGCAGCTTGGACGGAGGGGGCTATGAGCAGTTCTTC. Looking up the rest from reference TRBV5-1 and TRBJ2-1 gives the full variable domain: KAGVTQTPRYLIKTRGQQVTLSCSPISGHRSVSWYQQTPGQGLQFLFEYFSETQRNKGNFPGRFSGRQFSNSRSEMNVSTLELGDSALYLCASSLDGGGYEQFFGPGTRLTVL.

This clone has only a few counts. This rearrangement joins TRBV6-1 to TRBJ2-7, with 12 bases aligning to TRBD2. This CDR3 region has 17 residues. Unmatched junction bases numbered 3, after V lost 0 bases and J lost 0 bases. Germline V gives CDR1 MNHNS, CDR2 SASEGT. CDR3 DNA sequence: TGTGCCAGCAGTGAAGCTGGGACTAGCGGGCCCTCCTACGAGCAGTACTTC. The encoded protein is CASSEAGTSGPSYEQYF.

The chain couples TRBV11-2 to TRBJ2-1; perhaps TRBD1 as D (6 bases). Germline V lookup: CDR1 SGHAT, CDR2 FQNNGV. This CDR3 is built from 13 residues. V was trimmed by 0 bases and J by 12 bases, leaving 12 bases between them. DNA of the CDR3: TGTGCCAGCAGCTTAGATTCAGGGGTTCTGCAGTTCTTC. Amino acids: CASSLDSGVLQFF. The whole variable domain, filled in from reference TRBV11-2 and TRBJ2-1, reads EAGVAQSPRYKIIEKRQSVAFWCNPISGHATLYWYQQILGQGPKLLIQFQNNGVVDDSQLPKDRFSAERLKGVDSTLKIQPAKLEDSAVYLCASSLDSGVLQFFGPGTRLTVL.

V and J are TRBV6-5 and TRBJ1-4; D gene unclear. The ends were cut back, 0 bases at V and 4 bases at J, with 6 bases in the middle. There are 14 residues in the CDR3. Germline V gene sequence: CDR1 MNHEY, CDR2 SVGAGI. This CDR3 reads CASSYSARNEKLFF. The CDR3 bases are TGTGCCAGCAGTTACTCGGCCCGTAATGAAAAACTGTTTTTT.

The gene calls are TRBV19 and TRBJ1-4; 8 bases match TRBD1. The CDR3 covers 14 residues. With V trimmed by 8 bases and J by 2 bases, 4 bases remained unmatched. Germline V lookup: CDR1 LNHDA, CDR2 SQIVND (reference sequence). CDR3 DNA sequence: TGTGCCAGTCGCCGACAGGGGACTAATGAAAAACTGTTTTTT. This translates into CASRRQGTNEKLFF.

The V call is TRBV2, the J call TRBJ2-5; TRBD1 might be the D (6 bases). The V gene lost 10 bases and the J gene lost 7 bases, with 13 bases spanning the gap. This CDR3 comprises 11 residues. Germline loops: CDR1 SNHLY, CDR2 FYNNEI. CDR3 amino acids: CATTIGGTQYF. Here the CDR3 DNA reads TGTGCCACCACGATAGGGGGGACCCAGTACTTC.

The rearrangement uses TRBV6-6 and TRBJ1-6; D is undetermined. Per germline, CDR1 MNHNY and CDR2 SVGAGI (reference sequence). This CDR3 has 12 residues. The V gene lost 6 bases and the J gene lost 5 bases, with 5 bases spanning the gap. As DNA, the CDR3 is TGTGCCAGCAGGGGCAATAATTCACCCCTCCACTTT. This sequence encodes CASRGNNSPLHF.

This clone appeared a single time. The chain has TRBV5-5 and TRBJ2-3, with D perhaps TRBD1 (5 bases). V was shortened by 5 bases and J by 0 bases, with 22 bases between the two germline ends. Germline V lookup: CDR1 SGHKS, CDR2 YYEKEE (reference sequence). The CDR3 spans 18 residues. This CDR3 is CASSLRPGQGTSTDTQYF. The DNA for the CDR3 is TGTGCCAGCAGTCTCAGACCAGGGCAGGGAACTAGCACAGATACGCAGTATTTT.

This chain links TRBV29-1 with TRBJ2-6, with TRBD1 as a possible D gene (6 bases). Germline V CDR1 and CDR2: SQVTM, ANQGSEA. V was clipped by 7 bases and J by 0 bases, with 13 bases between them. The CDR3 has 15 amino acids. CDR3 sequence reads: CSATGTTSGANVLTF. The DNA for the CDR3 is TGCAGCGCAACCGGGACAACCTCTGGGGCCAACGTCCTGACTTTC.

This clone was detected only a few times. The gene calls are TRBV18 and TRBJ1-5; the match to TRBD1 covers 9 bases. The length of the CDR3 is 15 residues. Trimming took 5 bases from V and 5 from J; bases not matched to a gene: 7. CDR1 KGHSH and CDR2 LQKENI come from the germline V gene. This CDR3 is CASSLGQGRDQPQHF. The CDR3 bases are TGTGCCAGCTCATTGGGACAGGGAAGGGATCAGCCCCAGCATTTT.

This clone was counted only a few times. The J gene is TRBJ2-7, the V gene TRBV6-1; TRBD1 is a possible D gene (6 bases). In germline, CDR1 is MNHNS, CDR2 SASEGT. This CDR3 contains 12 residues. The germline V and J ends were trimmed by 4 bases and 5 bases, with 9 bases remaining between them. The CDR3 nucleotides are TGTGCCAGCAGTGCCAGGGGCCACGAGCAGTACTTC. Translating gives CASSARGHEQYF.

The V and J genes are TRBV6-6 and TRBJ1-3; 7 bases fit TRBD1. The CDR3 spans 16 residues. Germline assignment: CDR1 MNHNY and CDR2 SVGAGI (reference sequence). V lost 2 bases and J lost 9; bases outside the gene matches: 13. CDR3 nucleotides: TGTGCCAGCAGTTACGGGACAGCCCCTCTCCTAACCACCATATATTTT. This sequence encodes CASSYGTAPLLTTIYF.

This clone occurred a few times. The V call is TRBV6-5, the J call TRBJ2-4; D perhaps matches TRBD1 (5 bases). Trimming shortened V by 4 bases and J by 0 bases, and 10 bases separated the two germline ends. The CDR3 is made up of 15 amino acids. Germline assignment: CDR1 MNHEY and CDR2 SVGAGI. CDR3 DNA: TGTGCCAGCAGTTCTCTGCAGGGAGCCAAAAACATTCAGTACTTC. This gives the protein CASSSLQGAKNIQYF.

This clone was counted a few times. The gene calls are TRBV25-1 and TRBJ2-5, with unresolved D. CDR1 and CDR2 from the germline V gene are MGHDK and SYGVNS. V was cut by 3 bases and J by 2 bases, with 10 bases left in between. This CDR3 spans 14 amino acids. Written as DNA, the CDR3 is TGTGCCAGCAGTGATTTTGACTTTCAAGAGACCCAGTACTTC. Translation: CASSDFDFQETQYF.

The DNA for the CDR3 is TGTGCCAGCAGTTTGGATACTAGCGGGAGGTACACAGATACGCAGTATTTT. Residues: CASSLDTSGRYTDTQYF. V is TRBV27 and J is TRBJ2-3; 12 positions agree with TRBD2. CDR3 size: 17 residues. V trimming: 3 bases; J trimming: 2 bases; junction bases outside the gene matches: 6. Germline V CDR1 and CDR2: MNHEY, SMNVEV (reference sequence).

The V call is TRBV7-8, the J call TRBJ1-6, with D possibly matching TRBD1 (6 bases). With 4 bases removed from V and 10 bases from J, the gap between germline ends came to 20 bases. This CDR3 has 16 residues. The germline V gene encodes CDR1 SGHVS and CDR2 FQNEAQ. CDR3 sequence (DNA): TGTGCCAGCAGCTCTAGGACAGAGGGCGTTAAGTCACCCCTCCACTTT. Amino acid sequence: CASSSRTEGVKSPLHF.

This rearrangement joins TRBV19 to TRBJ1-4; no clear D. V lost 5 bases and J 8 bases, leaving 12 bases between the germline ends. Germline CDR1 is LNHDA and CDR2 is SQIVND (reference sequence). The CDR3 length is 13 residues. CDR3 in DNA: TGTGCCAGTAGTCCCCGACAAGTAGAAAAACTGTTTTTT. Translating gives CASSPRQVEKLFF.

V and J are TRBV6-6 and TRBJ1-2; the D gene is possibly TRBD1 (5 bases). V was pared by 7 bases and J by 4 bases, with 13 bases between. The CDR3 consists of 13 residues. Germline lookup yields CDR1 MNHNY and CDR2 SVGAGI (reference sequence). The CDR3 nucleotides read TGTGCCAGCATTCCAAGCGGGGGCTATGGCTACACCTTC. It yields the protein CASIPSGGYGYTF.

This chain links TRBV11-3 with TRBJ2-1, with 7 bases lining up with TRBD2. CDR1 and CDR2 from the germline V gene are SGHNT and YENEEA. The CDR3 totals 16 residues. V trimming: 0 bases; J trimming: 9 bases; junction bases outside the gene matches: 11. The chain's CDR3 is CASSLDGSGSGAEQFF. CDR3 coding DNA: TGTGCCAGCAGCTTAGATGGTTCGGGGAGCGGGGCTGAGCAGTTCTTC.

This chain links TRBV4-1 with TRBJ2-1; TRBD2 might be the D (6 bases). The ends were cut back, 2 bases at V and 0 bases at J, with 14 bases in the middle. Germline V gene data show CDR1 as MGHRA and CDR2 as YSYEKL. The length of the CDR3 is 17 residues. CDR3 residues: CASSQPYSGSSYNEQFF. CDR3 in DNA: TGCGCCAGCAGCCAACCCTATAGCGGTAGCTCCTACAATGAGCAGTTCTTC.

V gene TRBV30 combines with J gene TRBJ2-5; TRBD1 is a possible D gene (7 bases). V was pared by 3 bases and J by 1 base, with 12 bases between. This CDR3 contains 14 residues. Germline assignment: CDR1 GTSNPN and CDR2 SVGIG (reference sequence). CDR3 loop: CAWRNQGGQETQYF. The CDR3 nucleotides read TGTGCCTGGAGAAATCAGGGGGGCCAAGAGACCCAGTACTTC.

J is TRBJ2-3 and V is TRBV29-1; 7 bases match TRBD2. Germline V gene data show CDR1 as SQVTM and CDR2 as ANQGSEA. This CDR3 spans 15 amino acids. After removal of 2 bases from V and 7 bases from J, the junction contained 12 bases not matched to a gene. The DNA of the CDR3 is TGCAGCGTTGAAACGGGGGAGGGCCTGTTAAATACGCAGTATTTT. This gives the protein CSVETGEGLLNTQYF.

The gene calls are TRBV5-4 and TRBJ1-5; TRBD1 matches 7 bases. Trimming at V came to 4 bases and at J to 6 bases, leaving 10 bases not matched to a gene. Germline values: CDR1 SGHNT, CDR2 YYREEE (reference sequence). CDR3 length: 15 amino acids. The CDR3 here is CASSQEEGAVQPQHF. The CDR3, as DNA: TGTGCCAGCAGCCAAGAGGAGGGGGCAGTTCAGCCCCAGCATTTT. Full variable domain (missing parts from reference TRBV5-4 and TRBJ1-5): ETGVTQSPTHLIKTRGQQVTLRCSSQSGHNTVSWYQQALGQGPQFIFQYYREEENGRGNFPPRFSGLQFPNYSSELNVNALELDDSALYLCASSQEEGAVQPQHFGDGTRLSIL.

This clone was seen only a few times. The chain employs TRBV6-1 and TRBJ1-1; TRBD1 matches at 11 bases. V trimming: 5 bases; J trimming: 4 bases; junction bases outside the gene matches: 6. The germline CDR1 and CDR2 sequences are MNHNS and SASEGT. The CDR3 is 15 residues long. The CDR3 nucleotides read TGTGCCAGCAGTCCTTCCGGGACAGGGGGCACTGAAGCTTTCTTT. This encodes CASSPSGTGGTEAFF.

V is TRBV7-2 and J is TRBJ2-7; D gene uncertain. V lost 5 bases, J lost 3 bases, and 17 bases lay in between. The germline CDR1 and CDR2 sequences are SGHTA and FQGNSA. The CDR3 sequence is 15 residues long. The CDR3 DNA reads TGTGCCAGCAGCCGAGAGGTAGCTGGTCTCTACGAGCAGTACTTC. Translated: CASSREVAGLYEQYF.

The table lists this clone with a few counts. The chain combines TRBV19 with TRBJ1-3; maybe TRBD1 (6 bases). Trimming cost V 6 bases and J 2 bases, with 14 bases left between them. The CDR3 loop spans 15 amino acids. CDR1 is LNHDA, CDR2 SQIVND, per germline (reference sequence). DNA for the CDR3: TGTGCCAGTAGCCCGGGACAAAGGACTGGAAACACCATATATTTT. The encoded protein is CASSPGQRTGNTIYF.

With respect to this clone: Mismatch with germline at one junction end may stem from a read error. The chain uses TRBV6-6 and TRBJ1-2, with D possibly TRBD1 on 5 matching bases. The CDR3 has 10 residues. In germline, CDR1 is MNHNY, CDR2 SVGAGI (reference sequence). The CDR3 nucleotides read TGTGCCAGCAGTTACCTACAGGCTAACTTC. Translating gives CASSYLQANF.

This sequence joins TRBV11-2 and TRBJ2-7; 7 nucleotides line up with TRBD2. The CDR3 is 13 amino acids. V gave up 2 bases and J gave up 5 bases; unmatched junction bases: 3. Germline-derived CDR1 and CDR2 are SGHAT and FQNNGV. The CDR3 nucleotides are TGTGCCAGCAGCTTATGGGGGGGAGACGAGCAGTACTTC. Amino acids: CASSLWGGDEQYF. The full variable domain, its missing parts supplied by reference TRBV11-2 and TRBJ2-7, is EAGVAQSPRYKIIEKRQSVAFWCNPISGHATLYWYQQILGQGPKLLIQFQNNGVVDDSQLPKDRFSAERLKGVDSTLKIQPAKLEDSAVYLCASSLWGGDEQYFGPGTRLTVT.

This clone appeared once. The rearrangement links TRBV27 to TRBJ2-1, with 7 nucleotides matching TRBD1. V dropped 5 bases and J dropped 8; count of bases not matched to a gene: 6. Germline V gives CDR1 MNHEY, CDR2 SMNVEV (reference sequence). The CDR3 spans 13 residues. In DNA, the CDR3 is TGTGCCAGCAGTCCCCTAGGGGGCGATGAGCAGTTCTTC. Encoded protein: CASSPLGGDEQFF.